This T cell receptor (beta chain) was found in a study of T-cell memory formation after mild COVID-19. Overall study context: The study found TCR clusters largely donor specific.

Turning to this clonotype: Its antigen is not identified.

Constant-segment primers were used for 5'RACE, and the resulting TCR alpha and TCR beta cDNA libraries carried sample barcodes and UMIs. TCRdb independently ran MiXCR on the 5' RACE reads; one entry per CDR3 protein. The table includes just over 300,000 distinct CDR3 sequences, roughly 21% detected once. V was shortened by 0 bases and J by 6 bases, with 8 bases between the two germline ends. Per the germline V gene, CDR1 is DFQATT and CDR2 is SNEGSKA (reference sequence). CDR3 length: 12 residues. Study-wide findings and caveats: Unconfirmed was the SARS-CoV-2 specificity of second-wave clones that peaked on day 37. Some clones that responded turned up in pre-infection memory, which suggests that cross-reactive memory joined in.

Sequencing was performed on PBMCs or a T cell subset sorted from them (not recorded which). This TCR was sampled from a man aged 18 to 35 who had mild COVID-19 (a few samples of this study predate the infection). Cell type and time point are not known. This chain links TRBV20-1 with TRBJ1-2; D unresolved. The CDR3 spells CSAREQPHGYTF. CDR3 DNA sequence: TGCAGTGCTAGAGAGCAACCCCATGGCTACACCTTC.